The sequence of this TCR beta chain was determined in a study of CXCR3-negative and CXCR3-positive naive CD8 T cells. UMI-labeled TRB cDNA libraries were prepared by 5' RACE. TCRdb re-called the 5' RACE reads and shows each CDR3 protein once, DNA omitted. This sample's clone table lists about 66,000 distinct CDR3 sequences. This CDR3 spans 14 amino acids. The germline CDR1 and CDR2 sequences are SGHDT and YYEEEE. The chain is built from TRBV5-6 and TRBJ1-1. The origin of this receptor is a human donor in good health. Some clones in this sample may be carry-over from other donors' samples. The sample consisted of naive CXCR3- CD8+ T cells from blood. Subset described: CD45RO-CCR7+CD27+CD95- naive CD8+ T cells lacking CXCR3 (TNR3-). This chain's CDR3 is CASSWGAMNTEAFF.